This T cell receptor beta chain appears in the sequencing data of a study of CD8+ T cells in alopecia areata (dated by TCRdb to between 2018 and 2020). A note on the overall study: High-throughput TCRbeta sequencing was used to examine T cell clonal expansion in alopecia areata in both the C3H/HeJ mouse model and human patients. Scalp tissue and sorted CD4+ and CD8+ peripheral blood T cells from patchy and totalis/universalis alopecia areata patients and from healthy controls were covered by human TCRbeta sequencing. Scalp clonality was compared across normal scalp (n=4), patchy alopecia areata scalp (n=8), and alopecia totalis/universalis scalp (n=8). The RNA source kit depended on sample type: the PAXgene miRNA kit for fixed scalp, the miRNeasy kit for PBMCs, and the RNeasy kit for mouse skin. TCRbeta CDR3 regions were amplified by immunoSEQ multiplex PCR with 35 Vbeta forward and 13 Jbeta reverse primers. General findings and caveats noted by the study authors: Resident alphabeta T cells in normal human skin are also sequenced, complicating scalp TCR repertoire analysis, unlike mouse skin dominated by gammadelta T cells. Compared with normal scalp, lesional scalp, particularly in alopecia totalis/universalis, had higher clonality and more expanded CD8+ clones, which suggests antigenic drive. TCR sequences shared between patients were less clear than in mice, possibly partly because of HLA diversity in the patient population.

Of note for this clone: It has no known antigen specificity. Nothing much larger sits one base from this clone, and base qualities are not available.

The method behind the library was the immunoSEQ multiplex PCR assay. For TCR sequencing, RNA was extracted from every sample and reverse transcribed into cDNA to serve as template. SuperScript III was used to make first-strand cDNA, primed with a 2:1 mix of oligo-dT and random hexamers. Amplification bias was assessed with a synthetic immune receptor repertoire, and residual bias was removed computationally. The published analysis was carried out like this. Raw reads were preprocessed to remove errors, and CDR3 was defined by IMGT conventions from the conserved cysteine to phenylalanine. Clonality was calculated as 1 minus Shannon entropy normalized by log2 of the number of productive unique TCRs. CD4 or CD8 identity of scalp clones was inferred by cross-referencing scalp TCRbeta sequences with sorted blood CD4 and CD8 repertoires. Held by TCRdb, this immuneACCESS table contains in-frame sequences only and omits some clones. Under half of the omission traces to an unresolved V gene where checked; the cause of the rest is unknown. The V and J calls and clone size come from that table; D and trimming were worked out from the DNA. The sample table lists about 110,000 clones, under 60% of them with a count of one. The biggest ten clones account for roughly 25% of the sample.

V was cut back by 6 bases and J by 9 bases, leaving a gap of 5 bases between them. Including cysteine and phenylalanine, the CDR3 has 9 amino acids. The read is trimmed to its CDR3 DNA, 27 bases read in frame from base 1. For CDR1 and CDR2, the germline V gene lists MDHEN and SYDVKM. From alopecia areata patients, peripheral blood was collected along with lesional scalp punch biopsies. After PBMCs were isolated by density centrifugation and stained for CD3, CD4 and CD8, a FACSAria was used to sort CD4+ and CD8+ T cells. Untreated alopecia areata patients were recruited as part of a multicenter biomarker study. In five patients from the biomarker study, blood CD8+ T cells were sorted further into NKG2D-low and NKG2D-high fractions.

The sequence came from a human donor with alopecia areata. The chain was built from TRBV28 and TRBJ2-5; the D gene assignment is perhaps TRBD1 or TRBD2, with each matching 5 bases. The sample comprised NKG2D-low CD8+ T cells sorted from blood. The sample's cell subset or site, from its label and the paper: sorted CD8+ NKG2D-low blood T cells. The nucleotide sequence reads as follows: TGTGCCAGCAGGGGGGCCCAGTACTTC. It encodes CASRGAQYF.